This T cell receptor beta chain stems from a study of naive and memory T cell subsets. The beta constant-region primer was an equimolar mix of two oligonucleotides covering TRBC1 and TRBC2. TCRdb itself ran the UMI-ligation and nested PCR reads through MiXCR, one entry per CDR3 protein. The repertoire holds 75,000 to 85,000 distinct CDR3 sequences, with roughly 14% as singletons. The CDR3 runs to 17 residues. Germline CDR1 and CDR2: MNHEY and SVGEGT. V lost 6 bases, J lost 7 bases, and 25 bases lay in between. This clonotype was picked up many times. CD8 T cells were positively selected from what remained after CD4 positive selection.

The rearrangement uses TRBV6-2 or TRBV6-3 and TRBJ2-1; TRBD1 might be the D (6 bases). This clonotype was sampled from a human donor in good health. The sequencing sample was made of central memory CD4+ T cells from blood. The CDR3 loop reads CASSPRKSLQGRNEQFF. CDR3 in DNA: TGTGCCAGCAGCCCTCGCAAATCCTTACAGGGTAGGAATGAGCAGTTCTTC.